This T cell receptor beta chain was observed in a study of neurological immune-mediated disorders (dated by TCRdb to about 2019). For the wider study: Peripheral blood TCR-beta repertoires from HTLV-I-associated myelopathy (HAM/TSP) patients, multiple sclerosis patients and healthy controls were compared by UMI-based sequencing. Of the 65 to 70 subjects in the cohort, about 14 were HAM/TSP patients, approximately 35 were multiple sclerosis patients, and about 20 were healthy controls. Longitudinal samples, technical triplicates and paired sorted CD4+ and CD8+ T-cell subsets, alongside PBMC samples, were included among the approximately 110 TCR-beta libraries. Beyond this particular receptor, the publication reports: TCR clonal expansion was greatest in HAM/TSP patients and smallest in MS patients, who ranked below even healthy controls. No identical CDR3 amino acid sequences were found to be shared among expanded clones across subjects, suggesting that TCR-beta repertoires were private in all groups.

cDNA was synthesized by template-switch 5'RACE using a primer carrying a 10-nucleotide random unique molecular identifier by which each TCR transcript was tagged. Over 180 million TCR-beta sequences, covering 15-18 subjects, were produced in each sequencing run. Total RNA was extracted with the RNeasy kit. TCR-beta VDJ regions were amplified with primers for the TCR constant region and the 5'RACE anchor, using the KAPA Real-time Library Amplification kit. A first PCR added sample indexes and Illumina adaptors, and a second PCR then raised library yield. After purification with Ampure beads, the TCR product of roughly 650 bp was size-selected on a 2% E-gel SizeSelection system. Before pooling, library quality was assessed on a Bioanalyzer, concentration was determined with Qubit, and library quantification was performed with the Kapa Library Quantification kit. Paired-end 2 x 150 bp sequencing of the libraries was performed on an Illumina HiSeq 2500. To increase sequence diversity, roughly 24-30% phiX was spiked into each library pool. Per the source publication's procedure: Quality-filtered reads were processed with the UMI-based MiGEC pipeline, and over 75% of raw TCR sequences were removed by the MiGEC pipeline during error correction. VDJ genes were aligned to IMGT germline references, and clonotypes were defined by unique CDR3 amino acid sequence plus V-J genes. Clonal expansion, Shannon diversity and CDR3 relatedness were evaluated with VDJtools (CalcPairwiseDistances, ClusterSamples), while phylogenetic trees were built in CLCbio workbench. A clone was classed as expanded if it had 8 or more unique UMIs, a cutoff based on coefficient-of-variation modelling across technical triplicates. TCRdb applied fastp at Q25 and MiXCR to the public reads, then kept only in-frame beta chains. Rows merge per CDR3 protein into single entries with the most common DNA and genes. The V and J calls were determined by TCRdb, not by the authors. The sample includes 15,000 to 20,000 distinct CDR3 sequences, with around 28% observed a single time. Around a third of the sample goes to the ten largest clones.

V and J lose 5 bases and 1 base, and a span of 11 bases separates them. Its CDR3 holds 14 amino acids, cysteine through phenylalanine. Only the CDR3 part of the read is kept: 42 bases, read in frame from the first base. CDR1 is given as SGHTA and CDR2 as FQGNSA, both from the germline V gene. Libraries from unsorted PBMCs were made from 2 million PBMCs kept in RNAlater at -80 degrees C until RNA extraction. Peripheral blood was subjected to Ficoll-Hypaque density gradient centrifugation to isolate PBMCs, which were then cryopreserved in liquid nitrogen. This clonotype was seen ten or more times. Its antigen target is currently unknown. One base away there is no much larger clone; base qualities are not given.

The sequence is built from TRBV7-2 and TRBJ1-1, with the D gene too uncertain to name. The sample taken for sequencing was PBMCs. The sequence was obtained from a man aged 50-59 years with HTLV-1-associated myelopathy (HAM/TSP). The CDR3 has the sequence CASSLDRWNTEAFF. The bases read TGTGCCAGCAGCCTGGATCGCTGGAACACTGAAGCTTTCTTT.